The entry below gives a single TCR beta chain sequence along with its context. This record belongs to a study of monozygotic twins with inflammatory bowel disease. The CDR3 is made up of 15 amino acids. The V gene's germline CDR1 is LGHDT and CDR2 YNNKEL (reference sequence). In preparing each TCR library, roughly 4,000 ng of total RNA was used. Each sample had eight separate cDNA synthesis reactions. TCRdb reprocessed the 5' RACE reads and keeps a single row for each CDR3 protein, giving no DNA. This table holds fewer than 350,000 distinct CDR3 sequences. Material: blood. J is TRBJ2-2 and V is TRBV3-1; TCRdb proposes TRBD1, but this gene call is untestable without DNA. This TCR derives from a human donor with ulcerative colitis or Crohn's disease, or a healthy co-twin of an affected twin (not recorded which). CDR3 sequence: CASKRQGGYTGELFF. The full variable domain, with the rest looked up from reference TRBV3-1 and TRBJ2-2, is DTAVSQTPKYLVTQMGNDKSIKCEQNLGHDTMYWYKQDSKKFLKIMFSYNNKELIINETVPNRFSPKSPDKAHLNLHINSLELGDSAVYFCASKRQGGYTGELFFGEGSRLTVL.